The source of this T cell receptor (beta chain) is a study of control samples from healthy donors and cancer patients. Libraries were prepared by immunoSEQ multiplex PCR; TCRdb keeps only in-frame clonotypes and omits some of them. The sample contains some 130,000 clones, just under 90% of which appear only once. The trim removed 8 bases at V and 2 bases at J, leaving 4 bases unmatched. The CDR3 runs to 14 residues. Germline CDR1 and CDR2: MNHEY and SMNVEV (reference sequence). The genes are TRBV27 and TRBJ2-2; 8 bases align to TRBD2. Material: PBMCs. This receptor was obtained from a man between 45 and 60 years old with head and neck cancer. The CDR3 nucleotides are TGTGCCAGCCGGGGGGGAGTAAACACCGGGGAGCTGTTTTTT. Amino acids: CASRGGVNTGELFF.